Listed below are T cell receptor beta chains from one sample, sequenced in a study of CD8 T cells in ankylosing spondylitis. TCRdb used MiXCR to reprocess the 5' RACE reads, holding one entry per CDR3 protein. The table records about 510,000 distinct CDR3 sequences, roughly 5% of them present only once. Specimen: blood, either unsorted or a sorted T cell fraction (not recorded which). The origin of the receptors is a male donor with ankylosing spondylitis. Both conserved end residues are part of each CDR3. The D gene is left open where the match is weak. The size field is filled for only some rows; it gives once, few, many or a size class.

J,D,V,size,DNA,CDR3
TRBJ2-7,NA,TRBV6-2/TRBV6-3,many,TGTGCCAGCACCGGAGGATTGGGTGCCTCCTACGAGCAGTACTTC,CASTGGLGASYEQYF
TRBJ2-1,TRBD2,TRBV28,NA,TGTGCCAGCTGGCTTAGCGGGAGGGCGGCCAATGAGCAGTTCTTC,CASWLSGRAANEQFF
TRBJ2-1,NA,TRBV24-1,few,TGTGCCACCAGTGGAGTTAAGGAGCAGTTCTTC,CATSGVKEQFF
TRBJ2-7,TRBD2,TRBV7-2,few,TGTGCCAGCAGCTTAGTCGGGGGGGTCCCCTCCTACGAGCAGTACTTC,CASSLVGGVPSYEQYF
TRBJ1-5,NA,TRBV28,many,TGTGCCAGCACCGTCGGGGGCCTTAATCAGCCCCAGCATTTT,CASTVGGLNQPQHF
TRBJ2-5,NA,TRBV4-2,NA,TGTGCCAGCAGCCCCCTGTTTGGACAGACGCAAGAGACCCAGTACTTC,CASSPLFGQTQETQYF
TRBJ2-1,NA,TRBV20-1,many,TGCAGTCGAGCGGGCTCCTACAATGAGCAGTTCTTC,CSRAGSYNEQFF
TRBJ2-3,NA,TRBV20-1,many,TGCAGTGCTAGAGATATGCGGCTAGTGTTCACAGATACGCAGTATTTT,CSARDMRLVFTDTQYF
TRBJ2-1,NA,TRBV11-2,NA,TGTGCCAGCAGCCTCGGGACCTACTCCTACAATGAGCAGTTCTTC,CASSLGTYSYNEQFF
TRBJ1-1,TRBD1,TRBV29-1,many,TGCAGCGCTACGACAGGGACTGAAGCTTTCTTT,CSATTGTEAFF
TRBJ1-1,NA,TRBV12-3/TRBV12-4,many,TGTGCCAGCAGCTTAGAAGGGAACACTGAAGCTTTCTTT,CASSLEGNTEAFF
TRBJ2-5,TRBD2,TRBV20-1,NA,TGCAGTGCTAGAGAGAGGGAGGGACTAGCGGGACGGGCCCAGTACTTC,CSAREREGLAGRAQYF
TRBJ1-2,NA,TRBV5-6,many,TGTGCCAGCAGCTTAGGGGTTCTAAGTGGCTACACCTTC,CASSLGVLSGYTF
TRBJ2-5,NA,TRBV5-1,NA,TGCGCCAGCAGCTTGTTCGGCACCAGGGAGACCCAGTACTTC,CASSLFGTRETQYF
TRBJ1-2,NA,TRBV5-1,many,TGCGCCAGCAGCTTGACAACGGGTCGGGGCTACACCTTC,CASSLTTGRGYTF
TRBJ2-5,NA,TRBV12-3/TRBV12-4,NA,TGTGCCAGCACCCAATACCCCGAGACCCAGTACTTC,CASTQYPETQYF
TRBJ2-7,TRBD1,TRBV3-1,many,TGTGCCAGCAGCCATGGGACAGGGGGCGACGAGCAGTACTTC,CASSHGTGGDEQYF
TRBJ2-7,NA,TRBV20-1,many,TGCAGTGCTAGTGTTTTCAGCGGCCCCTACGAGCAGTACTTC,CSASVFSGPYEQYF
TRBJ2-7,TRBD1,TRBV18,many,TGTGCCAGCTCACCAGCCAGGGGGCAGGGGGAGCAGTACTTC,CASSPARGQGEQYF
TRBJ2-7,TRBD2,TRBV28,many,TGTGCCAGCAGTTCCTTTAGGACTAGCGGGGTAGGCTCCACCTACGAGCAGTACTTC,CASSSFRTSGVGSTYEQYF
TRBJ2-5,NA,TRBV7-2,many,TGTGCCGCGGGTAGCAGAAACCCCCAAGAGACCCAGTACTTC,CAAGSRNPQETQYF
TRBJ1-6,NA,TRBV20-1,many,TGCAGTGCCTTGAACACCATTAATTCACCCCTCCACTTT,CSALNTINSPLHF
TRBJ1-2,TRBD1,TRBV5-6,many,TGTGCCAGCAGCCGCCTGGACAGGGGGCGCGACTATGGCTACACCTTC,CASSRLDRGRDYGYTF
TRBJ1-2,NA,TRBV6-2/TRBV6-3,many,TGTGCCAGCAGAGGCAGGAACTTCTATGGCTACACCTTC,CASRGRNFYGYTF
TRBJ2-3,TRBD2,TRBV28,many,TGTGCCAGCAGTTCCTACTACCCTACTAGCGGGGGACCCACAGATACGCAGTATTTT,CASSSYYPTSGGPTDTQYF
TRBJ2-6,NA,TRBV15,NA,TGTGCCACCAGCCTGGGGGGCTCTGGGGCCAACGTCCTGACTTTC,CATSLGGSGANVLTF
TRBJ2-3,NA,TRBV7-2,many,TGTGCCAGCAGCCTGGGATATCTTACAGATACGCAGTATTTT,CASSLGYLTDTQYF
TRBJ2-1,TRBD2,TRBV7-2,many,TGTGCCAGCAGCTTAACGTGGCTGGGAGGGGAGTTCTTC,CASSLTWLGGEFF
TRBJ2-5,TRBD2,TRBV20-1,few,TGCAGTGCTAGACCCGGGGGGTCGTACCAAGAGACCCAGTACTTC,CSARPGGSYQETQYF